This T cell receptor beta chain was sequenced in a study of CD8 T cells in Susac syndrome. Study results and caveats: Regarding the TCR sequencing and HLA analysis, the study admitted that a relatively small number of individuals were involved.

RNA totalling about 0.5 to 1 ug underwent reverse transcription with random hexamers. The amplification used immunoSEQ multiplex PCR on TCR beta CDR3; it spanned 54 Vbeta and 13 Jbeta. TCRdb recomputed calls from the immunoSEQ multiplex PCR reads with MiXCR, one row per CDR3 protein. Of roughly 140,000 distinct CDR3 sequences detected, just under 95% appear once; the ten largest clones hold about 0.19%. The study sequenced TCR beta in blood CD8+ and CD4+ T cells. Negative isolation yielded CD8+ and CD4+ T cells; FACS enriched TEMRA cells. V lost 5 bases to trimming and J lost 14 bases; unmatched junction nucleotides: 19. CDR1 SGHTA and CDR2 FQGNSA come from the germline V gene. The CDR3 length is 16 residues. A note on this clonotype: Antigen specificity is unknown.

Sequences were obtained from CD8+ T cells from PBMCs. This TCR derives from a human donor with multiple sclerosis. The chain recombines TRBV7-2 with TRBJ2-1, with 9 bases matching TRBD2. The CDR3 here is CASSPALAGGRSGEFF. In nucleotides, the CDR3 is TGTGCCAGCAGCCCCGCTTTGGCGGGGGGGAGGAGTGGGGAGTTCTTC.